This T cell receptor beta chain comes out of a study of blood T cell repertoires in COVID-19. With 0 bases removed from V and 9 bases from J, the gap between germline ends came to 19 bases. The V gene's germline CDR1 is SGHRS and CDR2 YFSETQ. This CDR3 has 16 amino acids. Sequencing used immunoSEQ multiplex PCR; TCRdb keeps in-frame clones, though not all of them. This sample has under 200,000 clones, with more than 70% found just once. This study enrolled people aged 18 to 89 from roughly 22 US geographic areas. Sequencing input: PBMCs or T cells enriched from blood (not recorded which). The chain recombines TRBV5-1 with TRBJ1-5; D remains ambiguous. This TCR came from a man between 60 and 70 years old who had recovered from COVID-19. The CDR3 coding sequence is TGCGCCAGCAGCTTGGGGCAGGCCCGGGCGGGGAGGCCCCAGCATTTT. It is translated as CASSLGQARAGRPQHF.